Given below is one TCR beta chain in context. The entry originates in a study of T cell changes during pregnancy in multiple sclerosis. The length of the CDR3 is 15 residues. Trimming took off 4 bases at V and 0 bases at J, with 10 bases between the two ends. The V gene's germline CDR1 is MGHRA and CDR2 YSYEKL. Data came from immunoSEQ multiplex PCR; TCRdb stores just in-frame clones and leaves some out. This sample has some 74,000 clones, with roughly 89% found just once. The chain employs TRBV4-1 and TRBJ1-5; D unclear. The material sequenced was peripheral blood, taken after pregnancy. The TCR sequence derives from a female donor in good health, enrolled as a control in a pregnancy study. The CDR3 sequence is CASSLVASSNQPQHF. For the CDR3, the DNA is TGCGCCAGCAGCCTAGTAGCCAGTAGCAATCAGCCCCAGCATTTT.